A single sample gave rise to the 20 T cell receptor beta chains below, sequenced in a study of blood T cell repertoires in COVID-19. The table came from immunoSEQ multiplex PCR; TCRdb's copy has only in-frame clones and leaves some out. Among fewer than 300,000 clones, approximately 86% were seen once, and the ten largest hold 3.1%. Material: peripheral blood. These receptors all come from a young woman with acute or convalescent COVID-19.

V and J are TRBV27 and TRBJ2-1, with TRBD2 identical over 8 bases. V shed 6 bases and J 5 bases; nucleotides not matched to a gene: 9. The CDR3 runs 15 residues. Germline values: CDR1 MNHEY, CDR2 SMNVEV (reference sequence). Written as DNA, the CDR3 is TGTGCCAGCAGCCCGGAACTAGCGGAGAACAATGAGCAGTTCTTC. The encoded protein is CASSPELAENNEQFF.

The chain uses TRBV11-3 and TRBJ1-1; D unclear. This CDR3 region has 13 residues. CDR1 is SGHNT, CDR2 YENEEA, per germline. The ends were cut back, 3 bases at V and 1 base at J, with 6 bases in the middle. CDR3: CASSFRGNTEAFF. CDR3 nucleotides: TGTGCCAGCAGCTTCCGGGGGAACACTGAAGCTTTCTTT.

The chain has TRBV7-9 and TRBJ2-1; 8 positions agree with TRBD2. The J segment lost 7 bases and the V segment lost 5 bases, leaving 10 bases of the junction unmatched. Germline CDR1 and CDR2: SEHNR and FQNEAQ (reference sequence). The CDR3 runs 15 residues. CDR3: CASSPRTSLGNEQFF. The CDR3 coding sequence is TGTGCCAGCAGCCCCAGGACTAGCTTGGGGAATGAGCAGTTCTTC.

The chain links TRBV5-6 to TRBJ2-2, with D possibly TRBD2 on 6 matching bases. Trimming cost V 1 base and J 6 bases, with 16 bases left between them. The CDR3 is 16 residues long. Germline V CDR1 and CDR2: SGHDT, YYEEEE. The CDR3 sequence: CASSLLSGESAGELFF. DNA of the CDR3: TGTGCCAGCAGCTTGCTGTCGGGAGAGTCCGCCGGGGAGCTGTTTTTT.

The V gene is TRBV19, the J gene TRBJ1-1; no reliable D call. There are 16 residues in the CDR3. Germline CDR1 and CDR2: LNHDA and SQIVND (reference sequence). The V end was cut by 7 bases, the J end by 0 bases, with 18 bases between. CDR3 protein: CASTSREAGMNTEAFF. The CDR3, as DNA: TGTGCCAGTACCTCGAGGGAGGCCGGAATGAACACTGAAGCTTTCTTT. The full variable domain, in which reference TRBV19 and TRBJ1-1 provide the parts outside the CDR3, is DGGITQSPKYLFRKEGQNVTLSCEQNLNHDAMYWYRQDPGQGLRLIYYSQIVNDFQKGDIAEGYSVSREKKESFPLTVTSAQKNPTAFYLCASTSREAGMNTEAFFGQGTRLTVV.

This clone was detected only once. The chain employs TRBV27 and TRBJ2-3, with 7 bases lining up with TRBD1. Looked up from germline, CDR1 is MNHEY and CDR2 is SMNVEV (reference sequence). J was trimmed by 5 bases and V by 3 bases; bases with no gene match: 11. This CDR3 is 16 amino acids long. The CDR3, as DNA: TGTGCCAGCAGTTTGTTTCGGGACAGAGGGGTAGATACGCAGTATTTT. It specifies CASSLFRDRGVDTQYF.

This clone was seen more than once but under ten times. This chain joins TRBV6-6 and TRBJ1-5; 7 nucleotides agree with TRBD1. Germline CDR1 and CDR2: MNHNY and SVGAGI (reference sequence). This CDR3 is built from 15 residues. After removal of 6 bases from V and 0 bases from J, the junction contained 5 bases not matched to a gene. CDR3 DNA: TGTGCCAGCAGGACCGGACAGGATAGCAATCAGCCCCAGCATTTT. Translating gives CASRTGQDSNQPQHF.

The gene calls are TRBV14 and TRBJ1-1, with 7 positions matching TRBD1. The J segment lost 0 bases and the V segment lost 0 bases, leaving 10 bases of the junction unmatched. This CDR3 has 18 residues. Germline V CDR1 and CDR2: SGHDN, FVKESK. CDR3 nucleotide sequence: TGTGCCAGCAGCCAAGAGAAGACAGGGCGTTTCATGAACACTGAAGCTTTCTTT. Translating it yields CASSQEKTGRFMNTEAFF.

V and J are TRBV10-1 and TRBJ2-1, with TRBD2 as a possible D gene (5 bases). Per the germline V gene, CDR1 is WNHNN and CDR2 is SYGVQD (reference sequence). V lost 2 bases and J lost 5, with 13 bases in between. This CDR3 region has 15 residues. CDR3: CASSEREGRHNEQFF. CDR3 in DNA: TGCGCCAGCAGTGAGCGAGAGGGTCGGCACAATGAGCAGTTCTTC.

This clone was counted between two and nine times. The chain uses TRBV3-1 (or the pseudogene TRBV3-2) and TRBJ1-6; D unresolved. The V end was cut by 4 bases, the J end by 0 bases, with 10 bases between. Germline CDR1 LGHDT, CDR2 YNNKEL (reference sequence). CDR3 length: 16 amino acids. CDR3 DNA sequence: TGTGCCAGCAGCCGAGGGCCAAGCTCCTATAATTCACCCCTCCACTTT. It encodes CASSRGPSSYNSPLHF.

V and J are TRBV11-2 and TRBJ2-7; tentative D call: TRBD2 (6 bases). Germline values: CDR1 SGHAT, CDR2 FQNNGV. CDR3 size: 14 residues. The ends were cut back, 1 base at V and 7 bases at J, with 14 bases in the middle. In nucleotides, the CDR3 is TGTGCCAGCAGCTTAGGTGGGAGGTCGTATGAGCAGTACTTC. Translation gives CASSLGGRSYEQYF.

The chain uses TRBV5-1 and TRBJ1-2; 8 bases are shared with TRBD1. Germline CDR1 and CDR2: SGHRS and YFSETQ. The CDR3 has 14 amino acids. Trimming cost V 4 bases and J 4 bases; bases outside gene matches: 6. The CDR3 is CASSASRGPYGYTF. CDR3 DNA: TGCGCCAGCAGCGCGAGCAGGGGGCCCTATGGCTACACCTTC.

This rearrangement joins TRBV4-3 to TRBJ2-7; 7 bases fit TRBD2. V was pared by 2 bases and J by 6 bases, with 1 base of the junction left unmatched. This CDR3 region has 12 residues. From germline, CDR1 is LGHNA and CDR2 YSLEER. The CDR3 sequence: CASSQWGGEQYF. The CDR3 nucleotides are TGCGCCAGCAGCCAATGGGGGGGCGAGCAGTACTTC.

This sequence joins TRBV5-1 and TRBJ2-7; 7 bases line up with TRBD1. Trimming cost V 1 base and J 6 bases; bases outside gene matches: 7. Germline V gene sequence: CDR1 SGHRS, CDR2 YFSETQ. The length of the CDR3 is 14 residues. The CDR3 is CASSLTGTEGEQYF. The CDR3 nucleotides read TGCGCCAGCAGCTTGACCGGGACAGAGGGCGAGCAGTACTTC.

J is TRBJ2-6 and V is TRBV28, with a weak D call TRBD1 (5 bases). Germline V gene data show CDR1 as MDHEN and CDR2 as SYDVKM. The CDR3 has 16 amino acids. V was cut by 4 bases and J by 0 bases, with 10 bases left in between. The CDR3 sequence is CASSYHRSSGANVLTF. Here the CDR3 DNA reads TGTGCCAGCAGTTATCACAGGAGCTCTGGGGCCAACGTCCTGACTTTC.

The chain carries TRBV30 and TRBJ2-1, with TRBD2 matching over 11 bases. The CDR3 is 15 amino acids. Germline CDR1 and CDR2: GTSNPN and SVGIG (reference sequence). Germline trimming cut 3 bases from V and 6 bases from J; bases unmatched to any gene: 7. The CDR3 DNA reads as TGTGCCTGGAGCGTAGTTGGGACTAGCGGCAATGAGCAGTTCTTC. The encoded protein is CAWSVVGTSGNEQFF.

The V call is TRBV5-1, the J call TRBJ2-1, with 12 bases lining up with TRBD2. The CDR3 runs to 14 residues. The J segment lost 3 bases and the V segment lost 9 bases, leaving 4 bases of the junction unmatched. Germline values: CDR1 SGHRS, CDR2 YFSETQ. The CDR3 DNA reads TGCGCCACCCGGACTAGCGGGAACTACAATGAGCAGTTCTTC. It yields the protein CATRTSGNYNEQFF.

V and J are TRBV5-1 and TRBJ1-3; D unresolved. Germline-derived CDR1 and CDR2 are SGHRS and YFSETQ. Deletions cut 1 base from V and 2 bases from J, with 13 bases between. The CDR3 consists of 16 residues. The CDR3 is CASSLRQVDPGNTIYF. The CDR3 nucleotides are TGCGCCAGCAGCTTGAGGCAGGTGGATCCTGGAAACACCATATATTTT.

V usage is TRBV28 and J usage is TRBJ2-3; 9 bases align to TRBD2. CDR1 is MDHEN, CDR2 SYDVKM, per germline. The CDR3 is made up of 15 amino acids. V was clipped by 4 bases and J by 2 bases; unmatched bases: 4. Written as DNA, the CDR3 is TGTGCCAGCAGTTCAGCGGGAGGAAACACAGATACGCAGTATTTT. It specifies CASSSAGGNTDTQYF.

The chain recombines TRBV11-2 with TRBJ2-1; D is ambiguous. The CDR3 is 14 residues long. The V and J ends lost 1 base and 4 bases respectively, with 8 bases between them. Germline lookup yields CDR1 SGHAT and CDR2 FQNNGV. CDR3 loop: CASSLVLVYNEQFF. The CDR3 region has the DNA TGTGCCAGCAGCTTAGTATTAGTTTACAATGAGCAGTTCTTC. Full variable domain (remainder filled in from reference TRBV11-2 and TRBJ2-1): EAGVAQSPRYKIIEKRQSVAFWCNPISGHATLYWYQQILGQGPKLLIQFQNNGVVDDSQLPKDRFSAERLKGVDSTLKIQPAKLEDSAVYLCASSLVLVYNEQFFGPGTRLTVL.